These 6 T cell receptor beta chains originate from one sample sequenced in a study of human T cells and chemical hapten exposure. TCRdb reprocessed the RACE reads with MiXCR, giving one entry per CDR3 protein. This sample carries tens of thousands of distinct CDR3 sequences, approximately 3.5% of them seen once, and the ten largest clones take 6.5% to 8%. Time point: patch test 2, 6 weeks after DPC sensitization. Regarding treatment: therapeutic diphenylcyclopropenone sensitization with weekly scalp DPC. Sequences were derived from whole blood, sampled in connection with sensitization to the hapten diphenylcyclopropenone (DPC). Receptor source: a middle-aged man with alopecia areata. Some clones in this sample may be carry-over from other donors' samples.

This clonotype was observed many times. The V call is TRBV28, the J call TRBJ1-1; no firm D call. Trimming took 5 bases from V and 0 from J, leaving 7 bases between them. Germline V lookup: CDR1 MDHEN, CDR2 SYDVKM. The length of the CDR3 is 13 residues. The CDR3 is CASSPPVNTEAFF. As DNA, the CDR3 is TGTGCCAGCAGTCCCCCAGTGAACACTGAAGCTTTCTTT. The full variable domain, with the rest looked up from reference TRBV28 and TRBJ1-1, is DVKVTQSSRYLVKRTGEKVFLECVQDMDHENMFWYRQDPGLGLRLIYFSYDVKMKEKGDIPEGYSVSREKKERFSLILESASTNQTSMYLCASSPPVNTEAFFGQGTRLTVV.

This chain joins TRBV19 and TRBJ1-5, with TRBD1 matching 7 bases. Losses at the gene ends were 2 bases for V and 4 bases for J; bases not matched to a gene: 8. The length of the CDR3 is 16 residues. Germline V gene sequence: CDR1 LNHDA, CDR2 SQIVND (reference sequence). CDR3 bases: TGTGCCAGTAGTATATCCCCCGGGACAGCGAATCAGCCCCAGCATTTT. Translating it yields CASSISPGTANQPQHF.

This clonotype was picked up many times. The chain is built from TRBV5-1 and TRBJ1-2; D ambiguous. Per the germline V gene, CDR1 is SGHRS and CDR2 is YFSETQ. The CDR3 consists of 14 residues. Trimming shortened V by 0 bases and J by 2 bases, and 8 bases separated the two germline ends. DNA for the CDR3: TGCGCCAGCAGCTTGGCCGCCCAGAACTATGGCTACACCTTC. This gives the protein CASSLAAQNYGYTF.

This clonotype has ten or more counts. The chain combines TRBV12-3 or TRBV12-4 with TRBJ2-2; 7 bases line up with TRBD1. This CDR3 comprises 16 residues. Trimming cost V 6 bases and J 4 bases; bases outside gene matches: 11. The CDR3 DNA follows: TGTGCCAGCAGCCGGGGCTGGACAGGCCGCACCGGGGAGCTGTTTTTT. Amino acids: CASSRGWTGRTGELFF.

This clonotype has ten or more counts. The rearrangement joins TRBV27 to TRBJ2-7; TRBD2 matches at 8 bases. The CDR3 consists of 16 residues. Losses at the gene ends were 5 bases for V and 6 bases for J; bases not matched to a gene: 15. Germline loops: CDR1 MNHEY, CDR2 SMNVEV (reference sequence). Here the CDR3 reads CASSQTSGGERGEQYF. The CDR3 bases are TGTGCCAGCAGTCAAACTAGCGGAGGGGAACGGGGCGAGCAGTACTTC.

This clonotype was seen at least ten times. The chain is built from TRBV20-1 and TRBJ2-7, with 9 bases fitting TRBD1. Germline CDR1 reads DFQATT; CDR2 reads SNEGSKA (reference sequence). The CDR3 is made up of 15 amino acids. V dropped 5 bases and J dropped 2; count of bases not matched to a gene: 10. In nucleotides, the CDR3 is TGCAGTGCTGGACACAGGGGGACAGGGACCTACGAGCAGTACTTC. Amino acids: CSAGHRGTGTYEQYF.